One sample yielded the 12 T cell receptor beta chains listed below, sequenced in a study of blood T cell repertoires in COVID-19. Here immunoSEQ multiplex PCR was the method, and the copy in TCRdb shows in-frame clones only, minus some. Of about 140,000 clones detected, roughly 79% appear once; the ten largest clones hold roughly 8.6%. Sequenced input: peripheral blood. These TCRs come from a man aged 50 to 59 with active or convalescent COVID-19.

The J gene is TRBJ2-7, the V gene TRBV4-2; TRBD2 aligns across 8 bases. CDR1 is LGHNA, CDR2 YNFKEQ, per germline. With 1 base clipped from V and 5 bases from J, the junction kept 10 bases outside the gene matches. The CDR3 spans 16 residues. For the CDR3, the DNA is TGTGCCAGCAGCCAAGGGCCCGGGACTAGGGGAAACGAGCAGTACTTC. The encoded protein is CASSQGPGTRGNEQYF.

This rearrangement joins TRBV19 to TRBJ1-2, with TRBD1 matching over 10 bases. After removal of 4 bases from V and 7 bases from J, the junction contained 6 bases not matched to a gene. Germline values: CDR1 LNHDA, CDR2 SQIVND (reference sequence). This CDR3 comprises 14 residues. In DNA, the CDR3 is TGTGCCAGTAGTACCGACAGGGGGCCGGGTGGCTACACCTTC. It is translated as CASSTDRGPGGYTF. Based on the CDR3 plus reference TRBV19 and TRBJ1-2, the full variable domain is DGGITQSPKYLFRKEGQNVTLSCEQNLNHDAMYWYRQDPGQGLRLIYYSQIVNDFQKGDIAEGYSVSREKKESFPLTVTSAQKNPTAFYLCASSTDRGPGGYTFGSGTRLTVV.

The V call is TRBV7-2, the J call TRBJ1-2, with D possibly being TRBD1 (6 bases). Germline CDR1 is SGHTA and CDR2 is FQGNSA. V lost 1 base and J lost 4, with 16 bases in between. The CDR3 consists of 16 residues. The CDR3 loop is CASSLVGTPRSYGYTF. DNA for the CDR3: TGTGCCAGCAGCTTAGTAGGGACACCTCGTTCCTATGGCTACACCTTC. Supplemented by reference TRBV7-2 and TRBJ1-2, the full variable domain reads GAGVSQSPSNKVTEKGKDVELRCDPISGHTALYWYRQSLGQGLEFLIYFQGNSAPDKSGLPSDRFSAERTGGSVSTLTIQRTQQEDSAVYLCASSLVGTPRSYGYTFGSGTRLTVV.

The gene calls are TRBV7-3 and TRBJ2-1, with 10 bases matching TRBD1. The junction had 4 bases not matched to a gene; V was cut back by 4 bases and J by 4 bases. The CDR3 is 15 residues long. Germline-derived CDR1 and CDR2 are SGHTA and FQGTGA. The CDR3 nucleotides read TGTGCCAGCAGCTCTCCGGGACAGGGGTACAATGAGCAGTTCTTC. As protein: CASSSPGQGYNEQFF.

The gene calls are TRBV5-1 and TRBJ2-1; D uncertain. Germline CDR1 and CDR2: SGHRS and YFSETQ. V was trimmed by 4 bases and J by 4 bases, leaving 6 bases between them. The CDR3 length is 12 residues. CDR3 sequence reads: CASSPNYNEQFF. CDR3 sequence (DNA): TGCGCCAGCAGCCCCAATTACAATGAGCAGTTCTTC. The full variable domain, in which reference TRBV5-1 and TRBJ2-1 provide the parts outside the CDR3, is KAGVTQTPRYLIKTRGQQVTLSCSPISGHRSVSWYQQTPGQGLQFLFEYFSETQRNKGNFPGRFSGRQFSNSRSEMNVSTLELGDSALYLCASSPNYNEQFFGPGTRLTVL.

Many counts were recorded for this clone. The chain couples TRBV5-4 to TRBJ2-1; 14 positions agree with TRBD2. V shed 3 bases and J 0 bases; nucleotides not matched to a gene: 5. The length of the CDR3 is 18 residues. Germline CDR1 SGHNT, CDR2 YYREEE (reference sequence). DNA of the CDR3: TGTGCCAGCAGCTACGGACTAGCGGGAGGACCCTCCTACAATGAGCAGTTCTTC. This translates into CASSYGLAGGPSYNEQFF.

V is TRBV7-9 and J is TRBJ1-6, with 7 bases identical to TRBD1. The CDR3 is 14 amino acids. Trimming cost V 5 bases and J 8 bases; bases outside gene matches: 6. Germline V CDR1 and CDR2: SEHNR, FQNEAQ (reference sequence). The CDR3 loop reads CASSPGGLDSPLHF. The CDR3, as DNA: TGTGCCAGCAGCCCAGGGGGGTTGGATTCACCCCTCCACTTT.

This chain connects TRBV18 to TRBJ1-4; D perhaps matches TRBD1 (6 bases). Germline assignment: CDR1 KGHSH and CDR2 LQKENI. V was cut by 2 bases and J by 5 bases, with 12 bases left in between. The CDR3 is 15 amino acids. The CDR3 bases are TGTGCCAGCTCACCAAACAGGGATACCAATGAAAAACTGTTTTTT. This sequence encodes CASSPNRDTNEKLFF.

The chain employs TRBV5-6 and TRBJ1-5; TRBD1 is a possible D gene (6 bases). There are 15 residues in the CDR3. V gave up 1 base and J gave up 1 base, with 9 bases separating them. CDR1 SGHDT and CDR2 YYEEEE come from the germline V gene. The CDR3 DNA reads TGTGCCAGCAGCTTGCGGGGGGCAAGCAATCAGCCCCAGCATTTT. Its translation is CASSLRGASNQPQHF.

J is TRBJ2-5 and V is TRBV6-5, with 9 bases lining up with TRBD2. Per germline, CDR1 MNHEY and CDR2 SVGAGI. The CDR3 consists of 15 residues. V dropped 10 bases and J dropped 2; count of bases not matched to a gene: 11. This CDR3 reads CATSRTTSGQETQYF. As DNA, the CDR3 is TGTGCCACCTCCCGTACGACTAGCGGACAAGAGACCCAGTACTTC.

Of note for this clone: This specimen includes other DNA sequences encoding the same CDR3. The gene calls are TRBV7-2 and TRBJ1-1; 8 positions match TRBD1. Germline V lookup: CDR1 SGHTA, CDR2 FQGNSA. The V and J ends lost 2 bases and 4 bases, in that order; junction bases with no gene match: 3. The CDR3 length is 14 residues. The CDR3 region has the DNA TGTGCCAGCAGCTTATCAGGGGGCGGCACTGAAGCTTTCTTT. Translation: CASSLSGGGTEAFF.

The chain joins TRBV7-2 to TRBJ1-1; a weak D match, TRBD1 (5 bases). This CDR3 has 14 amino acids. The V and J ends lost 5 bases and 5 bases respectively, with 15 bases between them. Germline CDR1 is SGHTA and CDR2 is FQGNSA. The CDR3 DNA is TGTGCCAGCAGCATGTTTAGGGGCCGGACTGAAGCTTTCTTT. Protein product: CASSMFRGRTEAFF.